A single sample gave rise to the 28 T cell receptor beta chains below, sequenced in a study of T cell changes during pregnancy in multiple sclerosis. The protocol was immunoSEQ multiplex PCR, while the TCRdb copy is restricted to in-frame clones and leaves out a portion. The repertoire holds fewer than 110,000 clones, about nine tenths seen once, with 0.78% in the top ten. This sample comprised peripheral blood, obtained in the third trimester of pregnancy. The source is a female donor in good health, enrolled as a control in a pregnancy study.

The chain joins TRBV29-1 to TRBJ1-2; the match to TRBD1 covers 8 bases. This CDR3 spans 14 amino acids. Unmatched junction bases numbered 14, after V lost 7 bases and J lost 7 bases. CDR1 and CDR2 (germline): SQVTM, ANQGSEA. The CDR3 DNA sequence: TGCAGCGGGGGGGACAGGAGGTTTGACGGTGGCTACACCTTC. Protein sequence: CSGGDRRFDGGYTF.

This clone was picked up one time. This chain joins TRBV4-3 and TRBJ1-1, with 9 bases identical to TRBD1. J lost 1 base, V lost 4 bases, and 7 bases had no gene match. From germline, CDR1 is LGHNA and CDR2 YSLEER. There are 16 residues in the CDR3. This CDR3 is CASSPGQGVPNTEAFF. The CDR3 DNA reads as TGCGCCAGCAGCCCGGGACAGGGAGTCCCGAACACTGAAGCTTTCTTT.

This sequence joins TRBV5-6 and TRBJ2-5; D possibly corresponds to TRBD1 (5 bases). The length of the CDR3 is 13 residues. The germline V gene encodes CDR1 SGHDT and CDR2 YYEEEE. Trimming stripped 3 bases from V and 1 base from J, with 7 bases between. The CDR3 DNA reads TGTGCCAGCAGCTCGGACATCCAAGAGACCCAGTACTTC. This sequence encodes CASSSDIQETQYF.

The V gene is TRBV30, the J gene TRBJ2-3; D possibly corresponds to TRBD2 (5 bases). Trimming stripped 3 bases from V and 2 bases from J, with 18 bases between. There are 16 residues in the CDR3. In germline, CDR1 is GTSNPN, CDR2 SVGIG (reference sequence). In DNA form, the CDR3 reads TGTGCCTGGAGCAAAGGACTGGGAACCTACACAGATACGCAGTATTTT. Protein: CAWSKGLGTYTDTQYF.

J is TRBJ1-2 and V is TRBV30, with TRBD1 matching 7 bases. V lost 3 bases to trimming and J lost 0 bases; unmatched junction nucleotides: 7. CDR1 and CDR2 (germline): GTSNPN, SVGIG (reference sequence). The CDR3 is 15 residues long. CDR3 nucleotides: TGTGCCTGGAGCGAGTCAGGGGGGACTAACTATGGCTACACCTTC. Protein sequence: CAWSESGGTNYGYTF.

This rearrangement joins TRBV11-3 to TRBJ2-1; D is possibly TRBD2 (6 bases). The V end was cut by 0 bases, the J end by 10 bases, with 16 bases between. This CDR3 has 15 residues. Germline values: CDR1 SGHNT, CDR2 YENEEA. The DNA of the CDR3 is TGTGCCAGCAGCTTAGAGGAGGCGGGGCCTGAGGAGCAGTTCTTC. Protein sequence: CASSLEEAGPEEQFF.

The rearrangement uses TRBV19 and TRBJ2-7; D is perhaps TRBD1 (6 bases). This CDR3 has 14 amino acids. Germline-derived CDR1 and CDR2 are LNHDA and SQIVND (reference sequence). V was trimmed by 4 bases and J by 2 bases, leaving 12 bases between them. The CDR3, as DNA: TGTGCCAGTAGTACCACAGGGATAGCCTACGAGCAGTACTTC. It yields the protein CASSTTGIAYEQYF.

This chain uses TRBV19 with TRBJ1-1, with D possibly matching TRBD1 (6 bases). Trimming took off 6 bases at V and 3 bases at J, with 11 bases between the two ends. Looked up from germline, CDR1 is LNHDA and CDR2 is SQIVND (reference sequence). CDR3 size: 13 residues. The DNA of the CDR3 is TGTGCCAGTAGAGAACAGGGCGACACTGAAGCTTTCTTT. Its translation: CASREQGDTEAFF.

This chain links TRBV5-4 with TRBJ1-6; 11 nucleotides match TRBD1. V was clipped by 2 bases and J by 5 bases; unmatched bases: 3. CDR1 and CDR2 from the germline V gene are SGHNT and YYREEE (reference sequence). This CDR3 is 16 amino acids long. In DNA form, the CDR3 reads TGTGCCAGCAGCTTCGGGACAGGGGGGGATAATTCACCCCTCCACTTT. Residues: CASSFGTGGDNSPLHF.

The gene calls are TRBV6-1 and TRBJ1-5; weak D call: TRBD1 (5 bases). Trimming pared 10 bases from V and 4 bases from J, leaving 14 bases between. Germline-derived CDR1 and CDR2 are MNHNS and SASEGT. The CDR3 is made up of 13 amino acids. CDR3 sequence: CAILSGWNQPQHF. The CDR3 bases are TGTGCCATCCTCTCAGGGTGGAATCAGCCCCAGCATTTT.

This chain joins TRBV5-6 and TRBJ2-1, with TRBD1 identical over 7 bases. This CDR3 has 15 amino acids. Germline-derived CDR1 and CDR2 are SGHDT and YYEEEE. V shed 4 bases, J shed 3 bases, and the junction held 7 bases outside the gene matches. CDR3: CASSRDSLYYNEQFF. In nucleotides, the CDR3 is TGTGCCAGCAGCCGGGACAGCCTTTACTACAATGAGCAGTTCTTC. Based on the CDR3 plus reference TRBV5-6 and TRBJ2-1, the full variable domain is DAGVTQSPTHLIKTRGQQVTLRCSPKSGHDTVSWYQQALGQGPQFIFQYYEEEERQRGNFPDRFSGHQFPNYSSELNVNALLLGDSALYLCASSRDSLYYNEQFFGPGTRLTVL.

V gene TRBV2 combines with J gene TRBJ1-1; the D gene is possibly TRBD1 (5 bases). The V gene lost 2 bases and the J gene lost 0 bases, with 7 bases spanning the gap. The CDR3 consists of 14 residues. Per germline, CDR1 SNHLY and CDR2 FYNNEI. Here the CDR3 reads CASSEMGLNTEAFF. The CDR3 coding sequence is TGTGCCAGCAGTGAAATGGGGCTGAACACTGAAGCTTTCTTT.

V usage is TRBV16 and J usage is TRBJ1-5; D is ambiguous. V was trimmed by 3 bases and J by 4 bases, leaving 4 bases between them. CDR3 length: 12 amino acids. The germline V gene has CDR1 KGHSY and CDR2 FQNENV. This CDR3 reads CASSHENQPQHF. In DNA form, the CDR3 reads TGTGCCAGCAGCCATGAGAATCAGCCCCAGCATTTT.

The CDR3 coding sequence is TGCGCCAGCAGCCAAGATATTGGGACAGGGGGCGCTTGGGGCTACACCTTC. Protein sequence: CASSQDIGTGGAWGYTF. V is TRBV4-3 and J is TRBJ1-2; 12 bases are a match to TRBD1. The CDR3 covers 17 residues. CDR1 and CDR2 from the germline V gene are LGHNA and YSLEER. V dropped 0 bases and J dropped 8; count of bases not matched to a gene: 10.

This chain uses TRBV5-5 with TRBJ2-5; 10 bases agree with TRBD2. This CDR3 has 16 amino acids. Germline loops: CDR1 SGHKS, CDR2 YYEKEE (reference sequence). V lost 0 bases to trimming and J lost 2 bases; unmatched junction nucleotides: 4. CDR3 loop: CASSLESGGVQETQYF. The CDR3 nucleotides are TGTGCCAGCAGCTTGGAAAGCGGGGGGGTTCAAGAGACCCAGTACTTC.

The rearrangement joins TRBV5-1 to TRBJ2-5; TRBD1 might be the D (6 bases). The CDR3 runs 19 residues. V was pared by 0 bases and J by 5 bases, with 26 bases between. Germline assignment: CDR1 SGHRS and CDR2 YFSETQ. Here the CDR3 reads CASSLVPVRDKLGRETQYF. The CDR3 DNA is TGCGCCAGCAGCTTGGTACCGGTTAGGGACAAATTGGGAAGGGAGACCCAGTACTTC.

This sequence joins TRBV19 and TRBJ1-2, with 8 bases matching TRBD1. Germline CDR1 reads LNHDA; CDR2 reads SQIVND (reference sequence). The CDR3 spans 18 residues. Losses at the gene ends were 6 bases for V and 0 bases for J; bases not matched to a gene: 15. The CDR3 nucleotides are TGTGCCAGTAGCCCGAGGACAGGGTGGACCCAAGCTAACTATGGCTACACCTTC. Encoded protein: CASSPRTGWTQANYGYTF.

The chain has TRBV7-2 and TRBJ1-1; the match to TRBD1 covers 7 bases. V was clipped by 3 bases and J by 5 bases; unmatched bases: 9. This CDR3 has 15 residues. The V gene's germline CDR1 is SGHTA and CDR2 FQGNSA. The CDR3 protein is CASSFPAGGITEAFF. The CDR3 DNA is TGTGCCAGCAGCTTTCCAGCAGGGGGGATAACTGAAGCTTTCTTT.

The chain recombines TRBV27 with TRBJ1-1; 7 bases align to TRBD1. CDR1 is MNHEY and CDR2 is SMNVEV in the germline V gene (reference sequence). The CDR3 loop spans 14 amino acids. J gave up 6 bases and V 2 bases, and 6 bases lay outside the gene matches. CDR3 protein: CASSLRAGGSEAFF. CDR3 in DNA: TGTGCCAGCAGTTTAAGAGCAGGGGGGTCTGAAGCTTTCTTT.

This chain connects TRBV2 to TRBJ2-2; TRBD2 matches at 8 bases. In germline, CDR1 is SNHLY, CDR2 FYNNEI. With V trimmed by 7 bases and J by 3 bases, 10 bases remained unmatched. The CDR3 totals 16 residues. CDR3 DNA sequence: TGTGCCAGCAAGAAAACGGGGGGGTCTGACACCGGGGAGCTGTTTTTT. Protein product: CASKKTGGSDTGELFF.

This chain links TRBV7-2 with TRBJ2-2; no reliable D call. In germline, CDR1 is SGHTA, CDR2 FQGNSA. The V end lost 1 base, the J end lost 7 bases, and 7 bases lay between the germline ends. CDR3 length equals 13 residues. CDR3 nucleotide sequence: TGTGCCAGCAGCTTAGACGGTATCGGGGAGCTGTTTTTT. It is translated as CASSLDGIGELFF.

The J gene is TRBJ2-2, the V gene TRBV7-2, with unresolved D. Germline V gene lookup returns CDR1 SGHTA and CDR2 FQGNSA. The V gene lost 5 bases and the J gene lost 6 bases, with 7 bases spanning the gap. The CDR3 is made up of 12 amino acids. CDR3 amino acids: CASSLPPGELFF. The CDR3 DNA is TGTGCCAGCAGCCTACCGCCCGGGGAGCTGTTTTTT.

This clone was seen just once. The chain recombines TRBV5-4 with TRBJ1-2, with 7 bases fitting TRBD1. The CDR3 has 15 amino acids. J lost 4 bases, V lost 4 bases, and 10 bases had no gene match. Germline values: CDR1 SGHNT, CDR2 YYREEE (reference sequence). The CDR3 protein is CASSPRQGLGYGYTF. In DNA form, the CDR3 reads TGTGCCAGCAGCCCGCGACAGGGTCTTGGCTATGGCTACACCTTC.

The V call is TRBV5-1, the J call TRBJ2-1; 13 bases are shared with TRBD2. This CDR3 contains 18 residues. Germline V gives CDR1 SGHRS, CDR2 YFSETQ. V lost 3 bases, J lost 0 bases, and 6 bases stayed unmatched. The CDR3 loop reads CASSSLTSGGSSYNEQFF. Written as DNA, the CDR3 is TGCGCCAGCAGCTCATTGACTAGCGGGGGGTCCTCCTACAATGAGCAGTTCTTC.

A single count supports this clone. The V gene is TRBV30, the J gene TRBJ2-3, with 11 bases identical to TRBD2. Germline CDR1 and CDR2: GTSNPN and SVGIG (reference sequence). With 2 bases clipped from V and 1 base from J, the junction kept 5 bases outside the gene matches. The CDR3 has 16 residues. The CDR3 region is CAWSSGLAEGTDTQYF. Here the CDR3 DNA reads TGTGCCTGGAGTTCGGGACTAGCGGAAGGCACAGATACGCAGTATTTT.

This chain joins TRBV7-8 and TRBJ1-4; TRBD1 matches at 9 bases. Germline-derived CDR1 and CDR2 are SGHVS and FQNEAQ. The CDR3 is 15 residues long. V was clipped by 2 bases and J by 7 bases; unmatched bases: 5. In DNA, the CDR3 is TGTGCCAGCAGCTTACTCGGGACAGGGTCTGAAAAACTGTTTTTT. Its translation: CASSLLGTGSEKLFF. Full variable domain (remainder filled in from reference TRBV7-8 and TRBJ1-4): GAGVSQSPRYKVAKRGQDVALRCDPISGHVSLFWYQQALGQGPEFLTYFQNEAQLDKSGLPSDRFFAERPEGSVSTLKIQRTQQEDSAVYLCASSLLGTGSEKLFFGSGTQLSVL.

This clone was seen only once. The chain recombines TRBV7-2 with TRBJ2-2, with 8 positions matching TRBD2. The ends lost 2 bases at V and 4 bases at J; junction bases unmatched: 15. CDR1 is SGHTA and CDR2 is FQGNSA in the germline V gene. The CDR3 has 19 residues. The CDR3 DNA follows: TGTGCCAGCAGCTTACCTCTCGGGGTGGGCGGGGGGTTCACCGGGGAGCTGTTTTTT. Encoded protein: CASSLPLGVGGGFTGELFF. The full variable domain, its missing parts supplied by reference TRBV7-2 and TRBJ2-2, is GAGVSQSPSNKVTEKGKDVELRCDPISGHTALYWYRQSLGQGLEFLIYFQGNSAPDKSGLPSDRFSAERTGGSVSTLTIQRTQQEDSAVYLCASSLPLGVGGGFTGELFFGEGSRLTVL.

This chain links TRBV11-3 with TRBJ2-1; 13 bases fit TRBD2. The germline gives CDR1 SGHNT, CDR2 YENEEA. J was trimmed by 2 bases and V by 1 base; bases with no gene match: 8. CDR3 size: 19 residues. The CDR3 protein is CASSLVGLAGAGAYNEQFF. CDR3 nucleotides: TGTGCCAGCAGCTTAGTCGGACTAGCGGGGGCCGGCGCCTACAATGAGCAGTTCTTC.